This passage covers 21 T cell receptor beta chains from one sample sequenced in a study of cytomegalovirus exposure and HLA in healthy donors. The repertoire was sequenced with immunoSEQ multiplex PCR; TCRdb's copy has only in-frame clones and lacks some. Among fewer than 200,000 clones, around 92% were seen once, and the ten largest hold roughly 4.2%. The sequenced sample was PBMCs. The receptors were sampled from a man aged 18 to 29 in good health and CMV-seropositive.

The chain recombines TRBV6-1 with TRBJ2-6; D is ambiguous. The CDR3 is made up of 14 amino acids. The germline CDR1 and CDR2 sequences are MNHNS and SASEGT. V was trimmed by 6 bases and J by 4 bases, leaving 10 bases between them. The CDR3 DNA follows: TGTGCCAGCAGCGAGTTGTCCGGGGCCAACGTCCTGACTTTC. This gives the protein CASSELSGANVLTF.

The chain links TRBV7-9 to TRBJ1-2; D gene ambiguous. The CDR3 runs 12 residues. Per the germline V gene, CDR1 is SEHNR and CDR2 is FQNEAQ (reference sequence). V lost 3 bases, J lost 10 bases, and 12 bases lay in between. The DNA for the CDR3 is TGTGCCAGCAGCTTCGGGGAGAAGGACTACACCTTC. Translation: CASSFGEKDYTF.

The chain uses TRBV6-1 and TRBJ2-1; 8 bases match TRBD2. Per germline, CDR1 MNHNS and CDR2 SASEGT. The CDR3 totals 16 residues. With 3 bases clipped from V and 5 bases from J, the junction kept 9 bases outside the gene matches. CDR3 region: CASSDGGTSMDNEQFF. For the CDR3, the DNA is TGTGCCAGCAGTGACGGGGGGACTAGTATGGACAATGAGCAGTTCTTC.

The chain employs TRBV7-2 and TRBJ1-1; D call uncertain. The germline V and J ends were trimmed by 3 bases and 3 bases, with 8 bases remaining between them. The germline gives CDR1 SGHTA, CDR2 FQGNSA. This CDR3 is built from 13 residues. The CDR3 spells CASSFTGDTEAFF. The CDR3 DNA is TGTGCCAGCAGCTTTACCGGGGACACTGAAGCTTTCTTT.

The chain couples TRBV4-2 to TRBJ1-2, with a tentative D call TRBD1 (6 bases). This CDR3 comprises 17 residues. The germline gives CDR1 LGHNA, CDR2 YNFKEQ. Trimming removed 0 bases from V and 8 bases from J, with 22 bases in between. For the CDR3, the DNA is TGTGCCAGCAGCCAAGACCTTTTAAATACAGGGTTTAAGGGCTACACCTTC. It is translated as CASSQDLLNTGFKGYTF.

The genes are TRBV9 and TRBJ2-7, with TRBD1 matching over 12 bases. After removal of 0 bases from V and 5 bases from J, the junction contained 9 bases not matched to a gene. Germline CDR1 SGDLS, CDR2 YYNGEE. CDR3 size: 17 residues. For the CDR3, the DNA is TGTGCCAGCAGCGTAGCTGGGACAGGGGGCCGTAACGACGAGCAGTACTTC. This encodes CASSVAGTGGRNDEQYF.

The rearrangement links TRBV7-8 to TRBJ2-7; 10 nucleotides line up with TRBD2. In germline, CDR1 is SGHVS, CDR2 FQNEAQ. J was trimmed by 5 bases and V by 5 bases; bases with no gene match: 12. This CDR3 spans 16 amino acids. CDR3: CASSPRGTSVVHEQYF. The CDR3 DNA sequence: TGTGCCAGCAGCCCTCGGGGGACTAGCGTGGTCCACGAGCAGTACTTC.

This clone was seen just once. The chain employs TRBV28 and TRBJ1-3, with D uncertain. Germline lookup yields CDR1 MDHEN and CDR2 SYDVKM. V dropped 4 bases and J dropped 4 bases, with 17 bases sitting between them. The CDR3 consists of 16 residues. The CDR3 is CASSSSPGGRGNTIYF. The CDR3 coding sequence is TGTGCCAGCAGTTCCTCCCCTGGAGGGCGCGGAAACACCATATATTTT. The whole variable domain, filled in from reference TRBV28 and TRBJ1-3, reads DVKVTQSSRYLVKRTGEKVFLECVQDMDHENMFWYRQDPGLGLRLIYFSYDVKMKEKGDIPEGYSVSREKKERFSLILESASTNQTSMYLCASSSSPGGRGNTIYFGEGSWLTVV.

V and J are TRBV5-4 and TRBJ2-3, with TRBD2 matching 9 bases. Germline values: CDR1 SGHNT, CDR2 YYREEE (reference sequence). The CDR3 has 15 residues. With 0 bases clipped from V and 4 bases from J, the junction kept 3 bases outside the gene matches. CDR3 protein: CASSLGAGGPDTQYF. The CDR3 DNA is TGTGCCAGCAGCTTGGGCGCGGGAGGGCCAGATACGCAGTATTTT.

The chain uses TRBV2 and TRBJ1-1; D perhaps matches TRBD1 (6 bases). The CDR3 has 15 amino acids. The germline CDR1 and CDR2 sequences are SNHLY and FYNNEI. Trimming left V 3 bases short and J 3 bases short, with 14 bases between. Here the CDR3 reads CASSEQTGMYTEAFF. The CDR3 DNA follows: TGTGCCAGCAGTGAGCAGACAGGAATGTACACTGAAGCTTTCTTT.

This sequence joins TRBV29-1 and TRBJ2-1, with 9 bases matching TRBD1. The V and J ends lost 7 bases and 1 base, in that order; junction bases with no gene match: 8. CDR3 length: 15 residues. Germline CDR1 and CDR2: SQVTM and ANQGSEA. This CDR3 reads CSAPGQGGSYNEQFF. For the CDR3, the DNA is TGCAGCGCACCGGGACAGGGAGGATCCTACAATGAGCAGTTCTTC.

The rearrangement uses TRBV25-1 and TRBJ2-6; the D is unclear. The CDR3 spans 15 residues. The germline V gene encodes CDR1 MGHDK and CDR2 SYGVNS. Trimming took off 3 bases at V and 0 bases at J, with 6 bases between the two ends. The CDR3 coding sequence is TGTGCCAGCAGTGATGGCGGCTCTGGGGCCAACGTCCTGACTTTC. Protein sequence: CASSDGGSGANVLTF.

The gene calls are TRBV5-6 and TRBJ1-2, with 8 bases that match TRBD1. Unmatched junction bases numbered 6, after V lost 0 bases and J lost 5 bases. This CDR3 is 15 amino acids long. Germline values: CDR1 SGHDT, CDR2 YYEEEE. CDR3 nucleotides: TGTGCCAGCAGCTTGGGGCAGGGGGCTAGATATGGCTACACCTTC. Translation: CASSLGQGARYGYTF.

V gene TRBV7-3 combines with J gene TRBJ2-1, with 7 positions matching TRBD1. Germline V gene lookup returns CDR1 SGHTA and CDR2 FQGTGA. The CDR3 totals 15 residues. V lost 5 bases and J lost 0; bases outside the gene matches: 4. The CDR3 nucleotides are TGTGCCAGCAGCGTACAGGGGAGCTCCTACAATGAGCAGTTCTTC. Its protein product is CASSVQGSSYNEQFF.

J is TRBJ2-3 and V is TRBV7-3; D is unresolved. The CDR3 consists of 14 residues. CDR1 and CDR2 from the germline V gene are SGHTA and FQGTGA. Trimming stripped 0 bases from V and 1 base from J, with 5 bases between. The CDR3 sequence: CASSLTPGTDTQYF. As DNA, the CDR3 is TGTGCCAGCAGCTTAACCCCGGGCACAGATACGCAGTATTTT.

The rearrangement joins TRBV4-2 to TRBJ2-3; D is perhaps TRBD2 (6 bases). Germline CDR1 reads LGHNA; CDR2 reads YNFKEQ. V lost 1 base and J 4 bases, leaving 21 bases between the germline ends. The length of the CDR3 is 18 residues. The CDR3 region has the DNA TGTGCCAGCAGCCAAGGGGGCCTGGGACTCCTGCTCGCAGATACGCAGTATTTT. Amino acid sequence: CASSQGGLGLLLADTQYF.

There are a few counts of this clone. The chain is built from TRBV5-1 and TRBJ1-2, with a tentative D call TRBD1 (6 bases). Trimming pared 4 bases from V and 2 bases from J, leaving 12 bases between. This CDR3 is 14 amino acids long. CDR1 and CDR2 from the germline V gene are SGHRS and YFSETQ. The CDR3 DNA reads TGCGCCAGCAGCCCAGGGGACCGCAACTATGGCTACACCTTC. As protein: CASSPGDRNYGYTF.

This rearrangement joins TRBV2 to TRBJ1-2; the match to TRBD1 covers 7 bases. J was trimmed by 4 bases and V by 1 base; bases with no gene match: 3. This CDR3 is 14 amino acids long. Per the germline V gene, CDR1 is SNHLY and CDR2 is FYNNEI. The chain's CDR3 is CASSEDRGSYGYTF. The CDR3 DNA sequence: TGTGCCAGCAGTGAAGACAGGGGAAGCTATGGCTACACCTTC.

CDR3 sequence (DNA): TGTGCCAGCAGCCCTCGACAGGCTTTAGGGCAGCCCCAGCATTTT. It specifies CASSPRQALGQPQHF. The rearrangement joins TRBV7-8 to TRBJ1-5; perhaps TRBD1 as D (6 bases). V gave up 5 bases and J gave up 7 bases, with 18 bases separating them. Germline loops: CDR1 SGHVS, CDR2 FQNEAQ. The CDR3 runs to 15 residues. Full variable domain (rest looked up from reference TRBV7-8 and TRBJ1-5): GAGVSQSPRYKVAKRGQDVALRCDPISGHVSLFWYQQALGQGPEFLTYFQNEAQLDKSGLPSDRFFAERPEGSVSTLKIQRTQQEDSAVYLCASSPRQALGQPQHFGDGTRLSIL.

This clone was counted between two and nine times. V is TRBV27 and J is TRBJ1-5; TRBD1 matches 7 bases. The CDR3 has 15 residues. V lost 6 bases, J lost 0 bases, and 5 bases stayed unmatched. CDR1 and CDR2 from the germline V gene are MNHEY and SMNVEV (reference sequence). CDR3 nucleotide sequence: TGTGCCAGCAGGGGACAGCCTTATAGCAATCAGCCCCAGCATTTT. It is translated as CASRGQPYSNQPQHF.

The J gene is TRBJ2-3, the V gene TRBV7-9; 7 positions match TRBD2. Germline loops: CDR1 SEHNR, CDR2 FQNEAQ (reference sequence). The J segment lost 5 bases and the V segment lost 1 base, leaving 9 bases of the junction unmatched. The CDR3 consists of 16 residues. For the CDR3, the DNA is TGTGCCAGCAGCTTAGGTGTTGGCGGGAGTTTAGATACGCAGTATTTT. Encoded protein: CASSLGVGGSLDTQYF.